These 31 T cell receptor beta chains originate from one sample sequenced in a study of glioma-infiltrating T cells after dendritic cell vaccination. Data came from immunoSEQ multiplex PCR; TCRdb stores just in-frame clones and leaves some out. The repertoire holds tens of thousands of clones, with about 80% as singletons. The material was blood, obtained before dendritic cell vaccination. These receptors were obtained from a human donor with glioblastoma.

This rearrangement joins TRBV18 to TRBJ1-2; perhaps TRBD1 as D (6 bases). The germline V gene encodes CDR1 KGHSH and CDR2 LQKENI. With 0 bases removed from V and 8 bases from J, the gap between germline ends came to 16 bases. This CDR3 has 15 residues. The CDR3 DNA is TGTGCCAGCTCACCACCGTCCAGGGGCATGGAAGGCTACACCTTC. Amino acids: CASSPPSRGMEGYTF.

The rearrangement links TRBV11-3 to TRBJ2-2; 8 bases match TRBD1. The length of the CDR3 is 14 residues. J lost 7 bases, V lost 4 bases, and 5 bases had no gene match. In germline, CDR1 is SGHNT, CDR2 YENEEA. The CDR3 DNA is TGTGCCAGCAGCTCCAGGGGGCACAACGGGGAGCTGTTTTTT. This sequence encodes CASSSRGHNGELFF.

The chain recombines TRBV23-1 with TRBJ2-5, with 7 positions matching TRBD1. TRBV23-1 falls under the ORF class, with uncertain function. V lost 3 bases to trimming and J lost 0 bases; unmatched junction nucleotides: 1. This CDR3 region has 14 residues. This CDR3 is CASSHGTDQETQYF. CDR3 DNA: TGCGCCAGCAGTCACGGGACAGACCAAGAGACCCAGTACTTC.

The chain uses TRBV5-1 and TRBJ2-2; 11 bases agree with TRBD2. The germline CDR1 and CDR2 sequences are SGHRS and YFSETQ. The ends lost 6 bases at V and 3 bases at J; junction bases unmatched: 7. This CDR3 is built from 16 residues. This chain's CDR3 is CASTPRLAGYTGELFF. Written as DNA, the CDR3 is TGCGCCAGCACCCCGCGACTAGCGGGGTACACCGGGGAGCTGTTTTTT. The whole variable domain, filled in from reference TRBV5-1 and TRBJ2-2, reads KAGVTQTPRYLIKTRGQQVTLSCSPISGHRSVSWYQQTPGQGLQFLFEYFSETQRNKGNFPGRFSGRQFSNSRSEMNVSTLELGDSALYLCASTPRLAGYTGELFFGEGSRLTVL.

In DNA form, the CDR3 reads TGTGCTAGTGGTTTGATCCCCTGGGGGGATAGCAATCAGCCCCAGCATTTT. Translated: CASGLIPWGDSNQPQHF. J is TRBJ1-5 and V is TRBV12-5; a possible D gene is TRBD1 (5 bases). Trimming pared 2 bases from V and 0 bases from J, leaving 14 bases between. The CDR3 runs to 17 residues. Germline CDR1 reads LGHNT; CDR2 reads FRNRAP.

The CDR3 here is CASRQQQGTGELFF. The CDR3 region has the DNA TGTGCCAGCAGGCAGCAACAGGGTACCGGGGAGCTGTTTTTT. The rearrangement links TRBV6-5 to TRBJ2-2; D may be TRBD1 (6 bases). Germline values: CDR1 MNHEY, CDR2 SVGAGI. V dropped 6 bases and J dropped 5 bases, with 13 bases sitting between them. The CDR3 has 14 residues.

V and J are TRBV5-4 and TRBJ1-2; the D gene is possibly TRBD1 (5 bases). V lost 5 bases and J 2 bases, leaving 13 bases between the germline ends. CDR1 SGHNT and CDR2 YYREEE come from the germline V gene (reference sequence). This CDR3 region has 14 residues. The CDR3 DNA sequence: TGTGCCAGCAGGGACGGACACGGCAACTATGGCTACACCTTC. As protein: CASRDGHGNYGYTF.

Points on this clone: The junction departs from the called germline gene at one end, perhaps through a read error. The chain couples TRBV7-3 to TRBJ1-3; D gene uncertain. The CDR3 length is 13 residues. Germline-derived CDR1 and CDR2 are SGHTA and FQGTGA. The CDR3 bases are TGTGCCAGCAGCCTAACCGTTGGAAACACCATATATTTT. Its protein product is CASSLTVGNTIYF.

CDR3 sequence: CASSLVVGGNQPQHF. CDR3 in DNA: TGTGCCAGCAGCTTAGTTGTAGGGGGCAATCAGCCCCAGCATTTT. The V and J genes are TRBV7-2 and TRBJ1-5; D is possibly TRBD1 (5 bases). Trimming took off 1 base at V and 2 bases at J, with 9 bases between the two ends. Germline V lookup: CDR1 SGHTA, CDR2 FQGNSA. The CDR3 runs 15 residues.

The chain recombines TRBV5-4 with TRBJ2-5; tentative D call: TRBD2 (6 bases). The germline CDR1 and CDR2 sequences are SGHNT and YYREEE (reference sequence). This CDR3 is 14 amino acids long. The germline V and J ends were trimmed by 0 bases and 1 base, with 7 bases remaining between them. CDR3 nucleotides: TGTGCCAGCAGCTTGGCGGGACTCCAAGAGACCCAGTACTTC. Translating gives CASSLAGLQETQYF.

The chain couples TRBV5-4 to TRBJ2-7, with a tentative D call TRBD2 (6 bases). The V and J ends lost 5 bases and 2 bases respectively, with 20 bases between them. Germline values: CDR1 SGHNT, CDR2 YYREEE (reference sequence). The CDR3 sequence is 16 residues long. CDR3: CASRPQAGSPAYEQYV. DNA for the CDR3: TGTGCCAGCAGACCCCAAGCGGGTAGCCCGGCCTACGAGCAGTACGTC.

The chain combines TRBV9 with TRBJ2-1; 8 bases agree with TRBD2. The germline gives CDR1 SGDLS, CDR2 YYNGEE. V lost 0 bases to trimming and J lost 0 bases; unmatched junction nucleotides: 5. The CDR3 sequence is 17 residues long. The CDR3: CASSVATSGSSYNEQFF. CDR3 DNA sequence: TGTGCCAGCAGCGTAGCTACCAGCGGGAGCTCCTACAATGAGCAGTTCTTC.

This clone was seen more than once but under ten times. This chain uses TRBV5-6 with TRBJ2-7, with D possibly TRBD1 on 6 matching bases. V was trimmed by 0 bases and J by 3 bases, leaving 10 bases between them. The CDR3 sequence is 14 residues long. CDR1 is SGHDT, CDR2 YYEEEE, per germline. The CDR3 DNA reads as TGTGCCAGCAGCTTGGGGGCACAGGGCTACGAGCAGTACGTC. Protein: CASSLGAQGYEQYV.

The CDR3 coding sequence is TGTGCCAGCACCCCGGGACTAGAACGATACAATGAGCAGTTCTTC. Protein sequence: CASTPGLERYNEQFF. The V call is TRBV7-8, the J call TRBJ2-1; 8 nucleotides line up with TRBD2. This CDR3 region has 15 residues. The junction had 9 bases not matched to a gene; V was cut back by 7 bases and J by 4 bases. Germline-derived CDR1 and CDR2 are SGHVS and FQNEAQ.

The rearrangement links TRBV5-1 to TRBJ2-6; D uncertain. From germline, CDR1 is SGHRS and CDR2 YFSETQ. Trimming cost V 0 bases and J 1 base, with 5 bases left between them. This CDR3 has 15 residues. The CDR3 DNA is TGCGCCAGCAGCTTGGAAGAGTCTGGGGCCAACGTCCTGACTTTC. Translating it yields CASSLEESGANVLTF.

J is TRBJ2-3 and V is TRBV19; a weak D match, TRBD1 (6 bases). The CDR3 totals 17 residues. Germline V gene lookup returns CDR1 LNHDA and CDR2 SQIVND (reference sequence). Between the trimmed V and J ends, which lost 5 bases and 4 bases, there was a span of 22 bases. The CDR3 spells CASSARQDPAFSDTQYF. CDR3 coding DNA: TGTGCCAGTAGTGCGAGACAGGACCCAGCTTTCTCAGATACGCAGTATTTT.

The chain employs TRBV6-5 and TRBJ1-1; a possible D gene is TRBD1 (6 bases). The CDR3 consists of 13 residues. V lost 2 bases and J lost 3, with 7 bases in between. Germline-derived CDR1 and CDR2 are MNHEY and SVGAGI. For the CDR3, the DNA is TGTGCCAGCAGTTACCCAGGGGACACTGAAGCTTTCTTT. Translating it yields CASSYPGDTEAFF.

The J gene is TRBJ1-1, the V gene TRBV6-5; TRBD1 might be the D (6 bases). The germline V and J ends were trimmed by 6 bases and 7 bases, with 12 bases remaining between them. The length of the CDR3 is 12 residues. Germline CDR1 reads MNHEY; CDR2 reads SVGAGI. Here the CDR3 DNA reads TGTGCCAGCAGAAGGCAGGGGATTGAAGCTTTCTTT. It specifies CASRRQGIEAFF.

V is TRBV14 and J is TRBJ2-7, with 8 bases that match TRBD2. Per germline, CDR1 SGHDN and CDR2 FVKESK. V shed 2 bases and J 5 bases; nucleotides not matched to a gene: 2. CDR3 length equals 13 residues. CDR3 sequence: CASSQPGGDEQYF. In DNA, the CDR3 is TGTGCCAGCAGCCAACCGGGGGGGGACGAGCAGTACTTC.

This rearrangement joins TRBV13 to TRBJ2-1; 9 nucleotides agree with TRBD2. CDR1 and CDR2 (germline): PRHDT, FYEKMQ (reference sequence). This CDR3 comprises 17 residues. The ends lost 5 bases at V and 7 bases at J; junction bases unmatched: 15. The CDR3 DNA follows: TGTGCCAGCAGCCCCACCTCTGGACTAGCGATTTCAAATGAGCAGTTCTTC. Residues: CASSPTSGLAISNEQFF.

This chain connects TRBV7-3 to TRBJ2-1; maybe TRBD2 (6 bases). Per germline, CDR1 SGHTA and CDR2 FQGTGA. V dropped 4 bases and J dropped 9 bases, with 13 bases sitting between them. This CDR3 has 13 residues. As DNA, the CDR3 is TGTGCCAGCAGCTCCCCGGCCGGGGGTGAGCAGTTCTTC. Translating it yields CASSSPAGGEQFF.

The chain uses TRBV7-9 and TRBJ1-1; 8 nucleotides align to TRBD1. The CDR3 covers 13 residues. Looked up from germline, CDR1 is SEHNR and CDR2 is FQNEAQ (reference sequence). J lost 4 bases, V lost 5 bases, and 3 bases had no gene match. CDR3 DNA: TGTGCCAGCAGCCGAACAGGGGGCACTGAAGCTTTCTTT. As protein: CASSRTGGTEAFF.

This clone was observed a handful of times. The J gene is TRBJ1-1, the V gene TRBV5-1; tentatively, D is TRBD1 (5 bases). CDR3 length: 18 residues. Trimming pared 0 bases from V and 5 bases from J, leaving 23 bases between. Germline-derived CDR1 and CDR2 are SGHRS and YFSETQ. The CDR3 region is CASSLASQGSLLGTEAFF. The CDR3 DNA reads TGCGCCAGCAGCTTGGCGTCCCAGGGAAGTCTGCTAGGGACTGAAGCTTTCTTT.

This chain uses TRBV7-3 with TRBJ1-3; perhaps TRBD1 as D (5 bases). V was cut by 5 bases and J by 0 bases, with 11 bases left in between. Germline-derived CDR1 and CDR2 are SGHTA and FQGTGA. The CDR3 is 15 residues long. The CDR3 is CASSPADSSGNTIYF. The CDR3 region has the DNA TGTGCCAGCAGCCCGGCTGACAGCTCTGGAAACACCATATATTTT.

The genes are TRBV28 and TRBJ2-5, with D possibly TRBD1 on 6 matching bases. The V and J ends lost 8 bases and 4 bases respectively, with 14 bases between them. The CDR3 totals 13 residues. Germline V CDR1 and CDR2: MDHEN, SYDVKM. Here the CDR3 reads CASLWGPGETQYF. The CDR3 DNA is TGTGCCAGCTTGTGGGGGCCGGGAGAGACCCAGTACTTC. Complete variable domain (other parts from reference TRBV28 and TRBJ2-5): DVKVTQSSRYLVKRTGEKVFLECVQDMDHENMFWYRQDPGLGLRLIYFSYDVKMKEKGDIPEGYSVSREKKERFSLILESASTNQTSMYLCASLWGPGETQYFGPGTRLLVL.

The chain employs TRBV6-6 and TRBJ1-2; the match to TRBD1 covers 8 bases. CDR3 length equals 15 residues. V shed 2 bases, J shed 4 bases, and the junction held 6 bases outside the gene matches. Germline V lookup: CDR1 MNHNY, CDR2 SVGAGI (reference sequence). CDR3 sequence: CASSYTGQATYGYTF. CDR3 nucleotides: TGTGCCAGCAGTTACACGGGACAGGCGACCTATGGCTACACCTTC.

The chain joins TRBV9 to TRBJ2-7; no clear D gene. V dropped 0 bases and J dropped 4 bases, with 14 bases sitting between them. The CDR3 is 15 residues long. Germline V gene data show CDR1 as SGDLS and CDR2 as YYNGEE. CDR3 nucleotide sequence: TGTGCCAGCAGCGTAGGCGACTCCGGTGCTTACGAGCAGTACTTC. Its protein is CASSVGDSGAYEQYF.

The chain carries TRBV27 and TRBJ1-2; D ambiguous. Germline V gives CDR1 MNHEY, CDR2 SMNVEV (reference sequence). Trimming removed 1 base at V and 6 bases at J, with 6 bases between. CDR3 length: 12 residues. The CDR3 DNA is TGTGCCAGCAGTTTATTGGGAGATGGCTACACCTTC. Protein: CASSLLGDGYTF.

The V and J genes are TRBV10-3 and TRBJ2-1; 7 nucleotides match TRBD1. The germline V gene encodes CDR1 ENHRY and CDR2 SYGVKD. V shed 11 bases and J 6 bases; nucleotides not matched to a gene: 10. The CDR3 contains 13 residues. Here the CDR3 DNA reads TGTGCCGCGACAGGGAGTGATTCCAATGAGCAGTTCTTC. Its protein product is CAATGSDSNEQFF.

The V call is TRBV9, the J call TRBJ1-1; 10 bases fit TRBD1. The CDR3 has 12 residues. The trim removed 4 bases at V and 9 bases at J, leaving 3 bases unmatched. Germline CDR1 and CDR2: SGDLS and YYNGEE. The CDR3 nucleotides read TGTGCCAGCAGCAGACAGGGGGCGCAAGCTTTCTTT. Translated, it gives CASSRQGAQAFF.

This sequence joins TRBV6-5 and TRBJ1-5; D is uncertain. The ends were cut back, 6 bases at V and 5 bases at J, with 11 bases in the middle. Germline CDR1 is MNHEY and CDR2 is SVGAGI. The length of the CDR3 is 13 residues. The CDR3 is CASRTGIHQPQHF. CDR3 nucleotides: TGTGCCAGCAGAACCGGGATTCATCAGCCCCAGCATTTT.